These T cell receptor beta chains were read from a single sample in a study of CD8+CD57+ T cells in acquired aplastic anemia. TCRdb re-called the reads through MiXCR, storing one row per CDR3 protein. The data contain about 160,000 distinct CDR3 sequences, 40% to 60% of them seen just once; the ten biggest clones take up under 40%. Sequencing was done on a sample of sorted CD4+, CD8+, or CD8+CD57+ T cells (not recorded which) from PBMCs. Source of these receptors: a human donor with aplastic anemia. CDR3s include the opening cysteine and the closing phenylalanine or tryptophan. The order of the fields is J gene, CDR3 length, V gene, CDR3 protein.

TRBJ1-2 12 TRBV9 CASSGQGAGYTF
TRBJ2-1 13 TRBV7-2 CASSLEESGEQFF
TRBJ1-1 16 TRBV28 CASSHIKPEMNTEAFF
TRBJ2-7 13 TRBV6-5 CASSFSPDYEQYF
TRBJ2-5 15 TRBV24-1 CATSDPSVSLETQYF
TRBJ2-7 12 TRBV20-1 CSAREREYEQYF
TRBJ2-1 18 TRBV24-1 CATSDPARGQGAYGEQFF
TRBJ2-4 16 TRBV11-1 CASGSSGGLAKNIQYF
TRBJ1-4 17 TRBV10-3 CASGPGQGAWTNEKLFF
TRBJ1-1 14 TRBV20-1 CSARDTGLSTEAFF
TRBJ2-1 12 TRBV2 CASSEVTVGQFF
TRBJ1-2 13 TRBV2 CASKERGLYGYTF
TRBJ1-2 14 TRBV2 CASSESVSYYGYTF
TRBJ2-5 19 TRBV27 CASSLSRGTAGGTQETQYF
TRBJ2-1 15 TRBV7-6 CASSLAGGVYNEQFF
TRBJ2-2 17 TRBV20-1 CSARDRSGGLNTGELFF
TRBJ2-2 17 TRBV15 CATSRDRAGELTEELFF
TRBJ1-2 18 TRBV27 CASSLKGGRVKSQYGYTF
TRBJ2-3 16 TRBV5-1 CASSGGQGAAVDTQYF
TRBJ1-2 14 TRBV4-1 CASSQAFGLWGYTF
TRBJ2-5 14 TRBV27 CASSLYRTGETQYF
TRBJ2-1 15 TRBV5-1 CASSLNGRDDDEQFF
TRBJ1-5 16 TRBV11-1 CASSLGQGQGGQPQHF
TRBJ1-2 16 TRBV4-2 CASSPSGRDFRDGYTF
TRBJ2-1 18 TRBV11-2 CASSLLAGGPLFYNEQFF
TRBJ1-6 16 TRBV11-1 CASSPTGGWINSPLHF
TRBJ2-1 14 TRBV27 CASSLQESYNEQFF
TRBJ2-1 14 TRBV10-1 CASSAGQDYNEQFF
TRBJ2-7 13 TRBV5-1 CASSGGKAYEQYF
. 15 TRBV7-3 CASSASGTTQETQYF
TRBJ2-7 14 TRBV9 CASSVDAGDYEQYF
TRBJ2-6 16 TRBV6-5 CASSYSGFSGANILTF
TRBJ1-4 17 TRBV6-1 CASKVSNQGAGWEKLFF
TRBJ2-1 12 TRBV12-5 CASGLLRYEQFF
TRBJ1-2 14 TRBV9 CASSGRDFQDGYTF
TRBJ2-3 13 TRBV15 CATSRTTTDTQYF
TRBJ2-7 12 TRBV7-8 CASSLDRMEQYF
TRBJ1-5 15 TRBV19 CASSISTYSNQPQHF
TRBJ2-7 16 TRBV11-2 CASSLIVRDRSYEQYF
TRBJ2-5 12 TRBV7-2 CASSTFVETQYF
TRBJ2-2 13 TRBV19 CASAGQFAGELFF
TRBJ1-2 12 TRBV10-3 CAIRRENYGYTF
TRBJ2-3 13 TRBV5-1 CASSLLRDDTQYF
TRBJ1-4 15 TRBV19 CASSKDRATNEKLFF
TRBJ2-3 13 TRBV10-3 CAIPGATTDTQYF
TRBJ2-3 13 TRBV24-1 CATSDGSPDTQYF
TRBJ1-1 15 TRBV25-1 CASSEFAGYDTEAFF
TRBJ1-2 14 TRBV29-1 CSVRRPDRDYGYTF
TRBJ2-1 14 TRBV29-1 CSGVVGLRWDEQFF
TRBJ1-2 12 TRBV29-1 CSVAHAKDVYTF
TRBJ2-7 11 TRBV27 CASSRIYEQYF
TRBJ2-7 15 TRBV10-3 CAISEGSGAFYEQYF